A single sample gave rise to the 32 T cell receptor beta chains below, sequenced in a study of tumor-infiltrating lymphocytes in localized non-small cell lung cancer. Clones were read by immunoSEQ multiplex PCR, and TCRdb kept only the in-frame ones, dropping some. The table includes about 16,000 clones, around 80% detected once. The sequenced sample consisted of lung tumor tissue. All receptors derive from a human donor with non-small cell lung cancer.

The chain has TRBV7-7 and TRBJ1-5, with 10 bases identical to TRBD1. The CDR3 sequence is 18 residues long. V lost 5 bases and J lost 0; bases outside the gene matches: 10. Germline V gene data show CDR1 as SSHAT and CDR2 as FNYEAQ (reference sequence). The CDR3 nucleotides are TGTGCCAGCAGCCGGAAGACAGGGGGCGGGTATAGCAATCAGCCCCAGCATTTT. Translated, it gives CASSRKTGGGYSNQPQHF.

V is TRBV7-9 and J is TRBJ2-7; TRBD1 matches at 7 bases. Germline V gives CDR1 SEHNR, CDR2 FQNEAQ (reference sequence). V lost 10 bases and J lost 3; bases outside the gene matches: 6. This CDR3 contains 12 residues. CDR3 in amino acids: CATGQADYEQYF. In DNA, the CDR3 is TGTGCCACAGGACAGGCGGACTACGAGCAGTACTTC.

This clone was recorded only once. The J gene is TRBJ1-2, the V gene TRBV5-1; possible D gene TRBD1, 5 bases. Trimming took off 4 bases at V and 3 bases at J, with 16 bases between the two ends. Germline loops: CDR1 SGHRS, CDR2 YFSETQ. This CDR3 comprises 15 residues. The CDR3 reads CASSPGPRRDYGYTF. CDR3 in DNA: TGCGCCAGCAGCCCAGGGCCTCGGAGGGACTATGGCTACACCTTC.

The chain couples TRBV27 to TRBJ1-2, with D unresolved. V shed 2 bases and J shed 4 bases, with 11 bases lying between them. Germline CDR1 MNHEY, CDR2 SMNVEV (reference sequence). The CDR3 contains 14 residues. The CDR3 sequence: CASSLPFNGYGYTF. In DNA form, the CDR3 reads TGTGCCAGCAGTTTACCCTTTAATGGCTATGGCTACACCTTC.

V is TRBV28 and J is TRBJ2-1, with D perhaps TRBD1 (5 bases). The V end lost 3 bases, the J end lost 5 bases, and 14 bases lay between the germline ends. This CDR3 contains 15 residues. Germline loops: CDR1 MDHEN, CDR2 SYDVKM. The CDR3 protein is CASSLLVGLDNEQFF. CDR3 sequence (DNA): TGTGCCAGCAGTTTGCTTGTGGGGCTAGACAATGAGCAGTTCTTC. Supplemented by reference TRBV28 and TRBJ2-1, the full variable domain reads DVKVTQSSRYLVKRTGEKVFLECVQDMDHENMFWYRQDPGLGLRLIYFSYDVKMKEKGDIPEGYSVSREKKERFSLILESASTNQTSMYLCASSLLVGLDNEQFFGPGTRLTVL.

The V call is TRBV27, the J call TRBJ2-3; D remains unclear. The length of the CDR3 is 15 residues. Trimming took 4 bases from V and 1 from J, leaving 12 bases between them. The V gene's germline CDR1 is MNHEY and CDR2 SMNVEV (reference sequence). The CDR3 DNA reads TGTGCCAGCAGTTCCCCACCACACGGCACAGATACGCAGTATTTT. The encoded protein is CASSSPPHGTDTQYF.

The rearrangement links TRBV2 to TRBJ2-3, with 7 positions matching TRBD2. Per germline, CDR1 SNHLY and CDR2 FYNNEI. V lost 8 bases to trimming and J lost 2 bases; unmatched junction nucleotides: 13. The CDR3 covers 16 residues. The CDR3 region is CASGGGWVGSTDTQYF. CDR3 DNA: TGTGCCAGCGGGGGAGGGTGGGTCGGATCCACAGATACGCAGTATTTT.

The chain employs TRBV11-2 and TRBJ2-7, with D tentatively TRBD1 or TRBD2 (5 bases each). The germline gives CDR1 SGHAT, CDR2 FQNNGV. The CDR3 has 14 amino acids. V lost 3 bases and J lost 10, with 19 bases in between. The CDR3 reads CASSFPGDLLSQYF. DNA for the CDR3: TGTGCCAGCAGCTTCCCTGGGGACCTCCTGAGTCAGTACTTC.

The DNA for the CDR3 is TGCGCCAGCAGCCAAGATCTTAGGACGGATTACAACTATGGCTACACCTTC. Protein product: CASSQDLRTDYNYGYTF. The J gene is TRBJ1-2, the V gene TRBV4-3; D remains ambiguous. The CDR3 runs to 17 residues. Trimming removed 0 bases from V and 2 bases from J, with 16 bases in between. The germline V gene has CDR1 LGHNA and CDR2 YSLEER.

V and J are TRBV4-3 and TRBJ2-7; 7 bases are shared with TRBD2. The CDR3 length is 16 residues. V was pared by 3 bases and J by 6 bases, with 14 bases of the junction left unmatched. Germline CDR1 and CDR2: LGHNA and YSLEER. CDR3 nucleotides: TGCGCCAGCAGCCATCTCCCGGGGAGCGGGGCTGGCGAGCAGTACTTC. This encodes CASSHLPGSGAGEQYF.

V gene TRBV27 combines with J gene TRBJ2-6, with 9 bases fitting TRBD1. Trimming cost V 6 bases and J 0 bases; bases outside gene matches: 12. The CDR3 spans 19 residues. Germline CDR1 MNHEY, CDR2 SMNVEV (reference sequence). The CDR3 spells CASSPPRDRDSSGANVLTF. In DNA, the CDR3 is TGTGCCAGCAGCCCCCCCCGGGACAGGGATTCCTCTGGGGCCAACGTCCTGACTTTC.

This clone was found once. This CDR3 is CASSTQTSGAGELFF. CDR3 coding DNA: TGTGCCAGTAGTACTCAGACTAGCGGGGCCGGGGAGCTGTTTTTT. The gene calls are TRBV19 and TRBJ2-2; 11 positions match TRBD2. The CDR3 covers 15 residues. V was pared by 4 bases and J by 6 bases, with 4 bases of the junction left unmatched. Per germline, CDR1 LNHDA and CDR2 SQIVND (reference sequence).

The V gene is TRBV7-3, the J gene TRBJ1-1; 11 bases are shared with TRBD1. V lost 1 base and J lost 4; bases outside the gene matches: 2. Per the germline V gene, CDR1 is SGHTA and CDR2 is FQGTGA. This CDR3 region has 15 residues. In DNA form, the CDR3 reads TGTGCCAGCAGCTTAAACGGACAGGGGGCCACTGAAGCTTTCTTT. It yields the protein CASSLNGQGATEAFF. The entire variable domain, with the rest obtained from reference TRBV7-3 and TRBJ1-1, is as follows: GAGVSQTPSNKVTEKGKYVELRCDPISGHTALYWYRQSLGQGPEFLIYFQGTGAADDSGLPNDRFFAVRPEGSVSTLKIQRTERGDSAVYLCASSLNGQGATEAFFGQGTRLTVV.

The chain carries TRBV9 and TRBJ1-1; D may be TRBD1 (5 bases). V lost 0 bases, J lost 1 base, and 7 bases lay in between. The length of the CDR3 is 14 residues. CDR1 and CDR2 (germline): SGDLS, YYNGEE. The CDR3 bases are TGTGCCAGCAGCGTAGGAGGGACGAACACTGAAGCTTTCTTT. Protein: CASSVGGTNTEAFF.

V usage is TRBV29-1 and J usage is TRBJ2-7; 9 bases agree with TRBD2. The V segment lost 6 bases and the J segment 3 bases; nucleotides outside the gene matches: 12. The germline gives CDR1 SQVTM, CDR2 ANQGSEA. The CDR3 contains 15 residues. The DNA of the CDR3 is TGCAGCGTGGTGTGGGCTAGCGGGACGAACTACGAGCAGTACTTC. It is translated as CSVVWASGTNYEQYF.

V and J are TRBV27 and TRBJ2-2, with 8 bases lining up with TRBD1. The CDR3 is made up of 16 amino acids. Looked up from germline, CDR1 is MNHEY and CDR2 is SMNVEV (reference sequence). V gave up 5 bases and J gave up 5 bases; unmatched junction bases: 10. CDR3 sequence: CASSLEWDRSTGELFF. CDR3 DNA: TGTGCCAGCAGTCTGGAGTGGGACAGGTCGACCGGGGAGCTGTTTTTT.

Of note for this clone: Additional DNA sequences in this sample encode the identical CDR3. V and J are TRBV14 and TRBJ2-7; D perhaps matches TRBD2 (5 bases). Trimming cost V 6 bases and J 0 bases, with 6 bases left between them. Germline CDR1 and CDR2: SGHDN and FVKESK. The CDR3 is 12 amino acids. CDR3 DNA: TGTGCCAGCAGGGGGAGCTCCTACGAGCAGTACTTC. It is translated as CASRGSSYEQYF.

The chain recombines TRBV27 with TRBJ2-5, with D unresolved. The V and J ends lost 0 bases and 3 bases respectively, with 11 bases between them. Per germline, CDR1 MNHEY and CDR2 SMNVEV (reference sequence). The CDR3 is made up of 15 amino acids. CDR3 in DNA: TGTGCCAGCAGTTTATCGCGCGGCAGTAAAGAGACCCAGTACTTC. Translating gives CASSLSRGSKETQYF.

This clone was picked up a small number of times. This rearrangement joins TRBV5-6 to TRBJ2-7, with a possible D match to TRBD2 (7 bases). Germline loops: CDR1 SGHDT, CDR2 YYEEEE. V gave up 0 bases and J gave up 6 bases, with 19 bases separating them. CDR3 length: 16 amino acids. The CDR3 loop is CASSLVPGGRRSEQYF. The CDR3 DNA follows: TGTGCCAGCAGCTTGGTGCCCGGGGGGCGCAGGTCCGAGCAGTACTTC.

The rearrangement uses TRBV10-2 and TRBJ1-2; D not resolved. This CDR3 has 14 residues. The V end was cut by 0 bases, the J end by 11 bases, with 16 bases between. Germline lookup yields CDR1 WSHSY and CDR2 SAAADI. The CDR3 DNA sequence: TGCGCCAGCAGTGAGTCGACTGCCGGCCTCGTGTACACCTTC. It specifies CASSESTAGLVYTF.

The chain combines TRBV25-1 with TRBJ1-5, with 9 bases lining up with TRBD1. The CDR3 consists of 17 residues. CDR1 is MGHDK and CDR2 is SYGVNS in the germline V gene. V lost 1 base to trimming and J lost 7 bases; unmatched junction nucleotides: 11. The chain's CDR3 is CASSESPGQGRDQPQHF. In DNA, the CDR3 is TGTGCCAGCAGTGAATCCCCGGGACAGGGAAGGGACCAGCCCCAGCATTTT.

The chain carries TRBV10-3 and TRBJ1-1, with D uncertain. The CDR3 has 16 residues. V was cut by 0 bases and J by 1 base, with 12 bases left in between. The germline CDR1 and CDR2 sequences are ENHRY and SYGVKD. The CDR3 loop reads CAISESDITGNTEAFF. For the CDR3, the DNA is TGTGCCATCAGTGAGTCCGATATCACGGGGAACACTGAAGCTTTCTTT.

V and J are TRBV5-6 and TRBJ2-3; 7 nucleotides match TRBD2. Germline CDR1 is SGHDT and CDR2 is YYEEEE. The trim removed 5 bases at V and 1 base at J, leaving 10 bases unmatched. The CDR3 has 16 residues. CDR3 sequence (DNA): TGTGCCAGCAGTCCTCTTGGGGGGGGACGCACAGATACGCAGTATTTT. This codes for CASSPLGGGRTDTQYF.

Only one count was recorded for this clone. The chain uses TRBV13 and TRBJ2-1; D is unresolved. The CDR3 is 12 residues long. Trimming left V 3 bases short and J 4 bases short, with 4 bases between. Germline V gene lookup returns CDR1 PRHDT and CDR2 FYEKMQ (reference sequence). CDR3 nucleotides: TGTGCCAGCAGCTTTGGATACAATGAGCAGTTCTTC. This codes for CASSFGYNEQFF.

The V and J genes are TRBV7-2 and TRBJ2-2; D not resolved. The CDR3 is made up of 13 amino acids. Germline-derived CDR1 and CDR2 are SGHTA and FQGNSA. V shed 5 bases and J shed 6 bases, with 10 bases lying between them. The CDR3 is CASSRLRSGELFF. In DNA form, the CDR3 reads TGTGCCAGCAGCCGCCTAAGGTCCGGGGAGCTGTTTTTT. Full variable domain (missing parts from reference TRBV7-2 and TRBJ2-2): GAGVSQSPSNKVTEKGKDVELRCDPISGHTALYWYRQSLGQGLEFLIYFQGNSAPDKSGLPSDRFSAERTGGSVSTLTIQRTQQEDSAVYLCASSRLRSGELFFGEGSRLTVL.

Only a few counts were recorded for this clone. V is TRBV5-1 and J is TRBJ1-2, with a possible D match to TRBD1 (6 bases). CDR1 and CDR2 (germline): SGHRS, YFSETQ. CDR3 size: 13 residues. Trimming took 4 bases from V and 8 from J, leaving 15 bases between them. Here the CDR3 reads CASSRTGWGGYTF. The DNA of the CDR3 is TGCGCCAGCAGCCGTACAGGGTGGGGAGGCTACACCTTC.

V is TRBV15 and J is TRBJ1-2; 10 positions agree with TRBD1. The CDR3 contains 15 residues. The germline V gene has CDR1 LNHNV and CDR2 YYDKDF (reference sequence). V trimming: 1 base; J trimming: 4 bases; junction bases outside the gene matches: 3. In DNA, the CDR3 is TGTGCCACCAGCAGAGTAAGGACAGGGGGCTATGGCTACACCTTC. Translation gives CATSRVRTGGYGYTF.

The chain is built from TRBV11-1 and TRBJ2-1; 8 bases are shared with TRBD2. CDR3 length: 12 amino acids. V was pared by 2 bases and J by 10 bases, with 1 base of the junction left unmatched. Germline lookup yields CDR1 SGHAT and CDR2 FQDESV (reference sequence). CDR3 sequence: CASSLLAGEQFF. The CDR3 DNA reads TGTGCCAGCAGCTTATTAGCGGGAGAGCAGTTCTTC.

As DNA, the CDR3 is TGTGCCAGCAGGACAACAGGGAGCGCAGATACGCAGTATTTT. It translates to CASRTTGSADTQYF. J is TRBJ2-3 and V is TRBV6-1; TRBD1 is a possible D gene (6 bases). The germline gives CDR1 MNHNS, CDR2 SASEGT. This CDR3 is built from 14 residues. Trimming pared 6 bases from V and 4 bases from J, leaving 14 bases between.

The chain links TRBV18 to TRBJ1-4, with D maybe TRBD1 (5 bases). The CDR3 consists of 17 residues. V lost 4 bases and J lost 5, with 20 bases in between. CDR1 is KGHSH and CDR2 is LQKENI in the germline V gene. In nucleotides, the CDR3 is TGTGCCAGCTCACAGAACAATCCGGGACGGACGAATGAAAAACTGTTTTTT. Translation: CASSQNNPGRTNEKLFF.

The chain joins TRBV19 to TRBJ1-5; no clear D gene. V lost 6 bases and J lost 1, with 22 bases in between. Germline values: CDR1 LNHDA, CDR2 SQIVND (reference sequence). The CDR3 loop spans 18 amino acids. The CDR3, as DNA: TGTGCCAGTAGCTCCCACCAGAAACTCGCCGTAAGCAATCAGCCCCAGCATTTT. It codes for CASSSHQKLAVSNQPQHF.

The chain links TRBV5-6 to TRBJ2-7, with D possibly being TRBD2 (6 bases). This CDR3 has 12 residues. Germline CDR1 and CDR2: SGHDT and YYEEEE. V was pared by 2 bases and J by 6 bases, with 9 bases between. This CDR3 reads CASSFGGIEQYF. The CDR3 DNA follows: TGTGCCAGCAGCTTTGGAGGGATCGAGCAGTACTTC.